Following are 25 T cell receptor beta chains from one sample sequenced in a study of Ad26.COV2.S vaccination and SARS-CoV-2 variants. Noted treatment: around 19 received Ad26.COV2.S at low or high dose, single or two shots; 5 received placebo; per-sample allocation not given. Specimen acquisition occurred on day 63 following the initial vaccine or placebo injection. Using immunoSEQ multiplex PCR, the repertoire was profiled, and TCRdb retains in-frame clones only, with some absent. The sample holds about 680,000 clones; more than 80% are singletons and the top ten take over 1.3%. Sequencing used peripheral blood, obtained in a trial of Ad26.COV2.S vaccine versus placebo. The receptors were sampled from a person aged 18-60 years who received the Ad26.COV2.S COVID-19 vaccine or a placebo.

The rearrangement links TRBV27 to TRBJ2-1; D is undetermined. Trimming took off 2 bases at V and 3 bases at J, with 11 bases between the two ends. CDR1 and CDR2 from the germline V gene are MNHEY and SMNVEV (reference sequence). This CDR3 comprises 15 residues. The CDR3 here is CASSLVAELYNEQFF. The CDR3 DNA reads TGTGCCAGCAGTTTAGTTGCGGAACTCTACAATGAGCAGTTCTTC.

This clone was recorded only once. The V call is TRBV5-1, the J call TRBJ2-2, with 7 bases matching TRBD1. This CDR3 contains 15 residues. V dropped 1 base and J dropped 4; count of bases not matched to a gene: 4. Germline V CDR1 and CDR2: SGHRS, YFSETQ. This CDR3 reads CASSLQTGSTGELFF. The CDR3 DNA reads TGCGCCAGCAGCTTGCAGACAGGGTCCACCGGGGAGCTGTTTTTT.

The chain joins TRBV11-3 to TRBJ2-1; 13 bases are a match to TRBD2. The CDR3 contains 19 residues. The V gene end was trimmed by 1 base and the J gene end by 5 bases; junction bases not matched to a gene: 11. Germline V CDR1 and CDR2: SGHNT, YENEEA. The CDR3 protein is CASSLGGTSGAGVDNEQFF. CDR3 sequence (DNA): TGTGCCAGCAGCTTAGGCGGGACTAGCGGGGCGGGGGTTGACAATGAGCAGTTCTTC.

This chain connects TRBV13 to TRBJ1-4; 9 nucleotides match TRBD1. This CDR3 has 20 amino acids. The V gene's germline CDR1 is PRHDT and CDR2 FYEKMQ (reference sequence). V shed 5 bases and J 2 bases; nucleotides not matched to a gene: 18. CDR3 nucleotide sequence: TGTGCCAGCAGCGAACCTGACCCGGGACAGGGCCAGAGGACTAATGAAAAACTGTTTTTT. This translates into CASSEPDPGQGQRTNEKLFF.

The CDR3 here is CASHSGNQPQHF. Written as DNA, the CDR3 is TGTGCCAGCCACAGTGGCAATCAGCCCCAGCATTTT. This chain links TRBV6-5 with TRBJ1-5; D not resolved. This CDR3 has 12 residues. The V gene's germline CDR1 is MNHEY and CDR2 SVGAGI. Deletions cut 8 bases from V and 2 bases from J, with 7 bases between.

The chain is built from TRBV7-2 and TRBJ2-5; 7 bases match TRBD1. The CDR3 runs to 14 residues. Germline lookup yields CDR1 SGHTA and CDR2 FQGNSA. The V segment lost 6 bases and the J segment 2 bases; nucleotides outside the gene matches: 6. DNA for the CDR3: TGTGCCAGCAGACGTTGGACAGGACAAGAGACCCAGTACTTC. Translating it yields CASRRWTGQETQYF.

The chain employs TRBV7-2 and TRBJ1-2; D is ambiguous. Trimming cost V 3 bases and J 5 bases, with 10 bases left between them. The CDR3 consists of 13 residues. Germline assignment: CDR1 SGHTA and CDR2 FQGNSA. CDR3 coding DNA: TGTGCCAGCAGCTTCAGTTTCGAATATGGCTACACCTTC. Amino acid sequence: CASSFSFEYGYTF.

The chain carries TRBV7-6 and TRBJ2-7; 7 bases match TRBD2. With V trimmed by 2 bases and J by 6 bases, 4 bases remained unmatched. The CDR3 extends over 13 amino acids. Germline V gene lookup returns CDR1 SGHVS and CDR2 FNYEAQ. The CDR3 nucleotides read TGTGCCAGCAGCTTAACCGGGACTATCGAGCAGTACTTC. Its translation is CASSLTGTIEQYF.

This chain uses TRBV2 with TRBJ1-1; D call uncertain. The CDR3 runs 13 residues. The V end lost 8 bases, the J end lost 1 base, and 11 bases lay between the germline ends. Germline CDR1 reads SNHLY; CDR2 reads FYNNEI. The CDR3 region has the DNA TGTGCCAGCGGCCGACGGTGGAACACTGAAGCTTTCTTT. Protein product: CASGRRWNTEAFF. The entire variable domain, with the rest obtained from reference TRBV2 and TRBJ1-1, is as follows: EPEVTQTPSHQVTQMGQEVILRCVPISNHLYFYWYRQILGQKVEFLVSFYNNEISEKSEIFDDQFSVERPDGSNFTLKIRSTKLEDSAMYFCASGRRWNTEAFFGQGTRLTVV.

The rearrangement uses TRBV10-3 and TRBJ1-1; no clear D. Germline V gives CDR1 ENHRY, CDR2 SYGVKD. The CDR3 totals 13 residues. V gave up 1 base and J gave up 5 bases, with 8 bases separating them. The CDR3 DNA reads as TGTGCCATCAGTGAGTTGGACGGGACTGAAGCTTTCTTT. This gives the protein CAISELDGTEAFF.

The V gene is TRBV15, the J gene TRBJ2-4, with 10 bases aligning to TRBD1. Germline values: CDR1 LNHNV, CDR2 YYDKDF (reference sequence). The CDR3 loop spans 20 amino acids. V trimming: 0 bases; J trimming: 2 bases; junction bases outside the gene matches: 13. The CDR3, as DNA: TGTGCCACCAGCAGAGATAGTAGGACAGGGGGACCACCTTCCAAAAACATTCAGTACTTC. This translates into CATSRDSRTGGPPSKNIQYF.

The V call is TRBV18, the J call TRBJ2-2, with TRBD2 matching 16 bases. Germline V gives CDR1 KGHSH, CDR2 LQKENI. V lost 0 bases, J lost 6 bases, and 4 bases stayed unmatched. This CDR3 is 18 amino acids long. The CDR3 DNA follows: TGTGCCAGCTCACCACCGGGACTAGCGGGAGGGCCTTCCGGGGAGCTGTTTTTT. Translation gives CASSPPGLAGGPSGELFF.

CDR3 residues: CAWSVVGVDTGELFF. In DNA, the CDR3 is TGTGCCTGGAGTGTAGTGGGGGTGGACACCGGGGAGCTGTTTTTT. This sequence joins TRBV30 and TRBJ2-2, with D perhaps being TRBD1 or TRBD2 (5 bases each). The germline V gene has CDR1 GTSNPN and CDR2 SVGIG (reference sequence). V was cut by 0 bases and J by 3 bases, with 11 bases left in between. The CDR3 sequence is 15 residues long.

CDR3 coding DNA: TGCGCCAGCAGCTCCCGACAGGGAACCTACGAGCAGTACTTC. The encoded protein is CASSSRQGTYEQYF. The J gene is TRBJ2-7, the V gene TRBV5-1; 7 bases map to TRBD1. Germline V lookup: CDR1 SGHRS, CDR2 YFSETQ. The CDR3 length is 14 residues. V shed 3 bases, J shed 2 bases, and the junction held 5 bases outside the gene matches.

V and J are TRBV7-2 and TRBJ2-1; D could derive from TRBD1 or TRBD2 (5 bases each). CDR3 length: 13 residues. The germline V gene has CDR1 SGHTA and CDR2 FQGNSA. V dropped 1 base and J dropped 14 bases, with 15 bases sitting between them. CDR3 in DNA: TGTGCCAGCAGCTTAGTTGCTCGGGGCCGGGAGTTCTTC. Protein: CASSLVARGREFF.

V is TRBV6-5 and J is TRBJ2-1, with 9 bases aligning to TRBD2. Per the germline V gene, CDR1 is MNHEY and CDR2 is SVGAGI. The CDR3 has 15 residues. Germline trimming cut 6 bases from V and 1 base from J; bases unmatched to any gene: 4. CDR3: CASRIAGASYNEQFF. CDR3 coding DNA: TGTGCCAGCAGGATAGCGGGAGCGTCCTACAATGAGCAGTTCTTC.

V usage is TRBV7-5 and J usage is TRBJ2-7; TRBD1 is taken as the D call from the table, unchecked against the DNA. TRBV7-5 corresponds to a pseudogene. CDR3 length: 15 amino acids. CDR3 sequence (DNA): TGTGCCAGAAGTGCCCCTGCCGACACATACTACGAGCAGTACTTC. It encodes CARSAPADTYYEQYF.

The chain links TRBV5-4 to TRBJ2-4; the D call may be TRBD1 or TRBD2 (5 bases each). V was shortened by 3 bases and J by 0 bases, with 13 bases between the two germline ends. The germline gives CDR1 SGHNT, CDR2 YYREEE (reference sequence). The CDR3 extends over 16 amino acids. The DNA of the CDR3 is TGTGCCAGCAGCTCCAGGGAGAGGCTAGCCAAAAACATTCAGTACTTC. Its protein product is CASSSRERLAKNIQYF.

The chain is built from TRBV5-4 and TRBJ1-1; 7 bases match TRBD1. CDR1 SGHNT and CDR2 YYREEE come from the germline V gene (reference sequence). The CDR3 extends over 14 amino acids. V shed 4 bases and J 6 bases; nucleotides not matched to a gene: 9. The CDR3 nucleotides are TGTGCCAGCAGCCTCCTAGACAGGGCAGCTGAAGCTTTCTTT. It is translated as CASSLLDRAAEAFF.

The chain is built from TRBV6-5 and TRBJ2-1, with 15 bases fitting TRBD2. V lost 6 bases and J lost 9; bases outside the gene matches: 6. The CDR3 spans 15 residues. Germline V gives CDR1 MNHEY, CDR2 SVGAGI. The CDR3 DNA follows: TGTGCCAGCAGAGTAGGGACTAGCGGGAGGATTGAGCAGTTCTTC. As protein: CASRVGTSGRIEQFF.

V usage is TRBV5-5 and J usage is TRBJ1-1, with D unresolved. Germline V lookup: CDR1 SGHKS, CDR2 YYEKEE (reference sequence). V lost 2 bases and J 5 bases, leaving 7 bases between the germline ends. This CDR3 comprises 12 residues. The CDR3 nucleotides read TGTGCCAGCAGCTTTGGGAGTACTGAAGCTTTCTTT. Translating it yields CASSFGSTEAFF.

The rearrangement links TRBV6-5 to TRBJ2-7, with 8 bases that match TRBD1. Germline-derived CDR1 and CDR2 are MNHEY and SVGAGI. The CDR3 length is 12 residues. Unmatched junction bases numbered 10, after V lost 11 bases and J lost 7 bases. CDR3: CAARTGSGEQYF. CDR3 in DNA: TGTGCCGCCCGGACAGGGTCGGGGGAGCAGTACTTC.

This sequence joins TRBV7-2 and TRBJ2-7; weak D call: TRBD1 (6 bases). V was trimmed by 5 bases and J by 4 bases, leaving 9 bases between them. The V gene's germline CDR1 is SGHTA and CDR2 FQGNSA. CDR3 size: 12 residues. CDR3 DNA: TGTGCCAGCAGCATTACAGGGTACGAGCAGTACTTC. This sequence encodes CASSITGYEQYF.

The chain combines TRBV19 with TRBJ2-2, with D tentatively TRBD1 or TRBD2 (6 bases each). Trimming took 0 bases from V and 8 from J, leaving 16 bases between them. CDR1 LNHDA and CDR2 SQIVND come from the germline V gene (reference sequence). The CDR3 spans 16 residues. The CDR3 is CASSIDLPGAGGELFF. CDR3 DNA sequence: TGTGCCAGTAGTATAGATCTCCCGGGGGCCGGGGGGGAGCTGTTTTTT.

The J gene is TRBJ1-1, the V gene TRBV7-6; TRBD1 might be the D (5 bases). The V and J ends lost 6 bases and 0 bases respectively, with 17 bases between them. In germline, CDR1 is SGHVS, CDR2 FNYEAQ. This CDR3 has 16 residues. The CDR3 protein is CASSLRTGTVNTEAFF. The CDR3, as DNA: TGTGCCAGCAGTTTAAGGACCGGGACTGTGAACACTGAAGCTTTCTTT.